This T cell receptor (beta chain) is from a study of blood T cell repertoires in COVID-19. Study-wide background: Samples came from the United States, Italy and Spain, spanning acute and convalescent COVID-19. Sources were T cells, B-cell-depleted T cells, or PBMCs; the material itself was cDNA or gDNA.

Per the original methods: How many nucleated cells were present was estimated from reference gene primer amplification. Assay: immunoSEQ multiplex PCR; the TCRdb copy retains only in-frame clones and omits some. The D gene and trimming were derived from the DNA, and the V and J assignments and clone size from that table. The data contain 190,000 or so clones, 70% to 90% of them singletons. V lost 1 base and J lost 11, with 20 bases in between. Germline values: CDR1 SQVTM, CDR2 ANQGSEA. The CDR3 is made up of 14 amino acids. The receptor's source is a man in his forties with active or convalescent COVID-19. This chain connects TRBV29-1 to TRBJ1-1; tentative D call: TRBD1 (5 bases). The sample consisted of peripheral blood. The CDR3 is CSVEGGAHRGQAFF. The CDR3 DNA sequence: TGCAGCGTTGAAGGGGGCGCGCATAGGGGTCAGGCTTTCTTT.